These 21 T cell receptor beta chains share one sample of origin, sequenced in a study of CD8 T cells in ankylosing spondylitis. From the 5' RACE reads, TCRdb called clonotypes with MiXCR, one entry per CDR3 protein. This sample carries roughly 120,000 distinct CDR3 sequences, around 7% of them seen once, and the ten largest clones take 9% to 15%. Material: blood, either unsorted or a sorted T cell fraction (not recorded which). These receptor sequences come from a male donor with ankylosing spondylitis or in good health (not recorded which).

This clonotype has a count of ten or more. CDR3 coding DNA: TGTGCCAGCAGATTTCTAGCGGGGGACTACGAGCAGTACTTC. Translating it yields CASRFLAGDYEQYF. The V gene is TRBV7-3, the J gene TRBJ2-7; TRBD2 matches 10 bases. Losses at the gene ends were 6 bases for V and 3 bases for J; bases not matched to a gene: 5. CDR1 SGHTA and CDR2 FQGTGA come from the germline V gene. The CDR3 is 14 amino acids.

This clonotype was counted at least ten times. This rearrangement joins TRBV20-1 to TRBJ1-1, with a tentative D call TRBD1 (6 bases). Per germline, CDR1 DFQATT and CDR2 SNEGSKA (reference sequence). The V and J ends lost 3 bases and 7 bases respectively, with 9 bases between them. CDR3 size: 11 residues. The CDR3 here is CSASGGGEAFF. The CDR3 DNA reads as TGCAGTGCTAGCGGAGGGGGTGAAGCTTTCTTT.

This clonotype was detected ten times or more. V usage is TRBV20-1 and J usage is TRBJ1-1; 8 nucleotides agree with TRBD1. The V segment lost 0 bases and the J segment 2 bases; nucleotides outside the gene matches: 5. Germline CDR1 reads DFQATT; CDR2 reads SNEGSKA (reference sequence). The CDR3 runs 15 residues. For the CDR3, the DNA is TGCAGTGCTAGAGAATGGCAGGGGGCAAACACTGAAGCTTTCTTT. It yields the protein CSAREWQGANTEAFF.

This clonotype has a count of ten or more. This rearrangement joins TRBV2 to TRBJ2-5, with a possible D match to TRBD2 (5 bases). In germline, CDR1 is SNHLY, CDR2 FYNNEI. The CDR3 runs 15 residues. The V end was cut by 4 bases, the J end by 0 bases, with 12 bases between. The CDR3 sequence is CASSAGYGYQETQYF. The CDR3 DNA is TGTGCCAGCAGTGCGGGGTATGGGTACCAAGAGACCCAGTACTTC.

This clonotype was observed at least ten times. CDR3 in amino acids: CASSPQDKNTGELFF. The CDR3 DNA follows: TGCGCCAGCAGCCCCCAGGACAAGAACACCGGGGAGCTGTTTTTT. The chain has TRBV4-3 and TRBJ2-2; a weak D match, TRBD1 (5 bases). V shed 4 bases and J shed 1 base, with 10 bases lying between them. Germline loops: CDR1 LGHNA, CDR2 YSLEER. CDR3 length: 15 amino acids.

This clonotype was seen at least ten times. The CDR3: CASNLGAASYNEQFF. The DNA of the CDR3 is TGTGCCAGTAATCTGGGCGCAGCTTCCTACAATGAGCAGTTCTTC. The chain carries TRBV19 and TRBJ2-1; D gene unclear. Germline V gene sequence: CDR1 LNHDA, CDR2 SQIVND (reference sequence). Trimming removed 7 bases at V and 1 base at J, with 14 bases between. This CDR3 has 15 residues.

This clonotype was detected many times. This sequence joins TRBV24-1 and TRBJ2-3; D is tentatively TRBD1 or TRBD2 (5 bases each). Germline V lookup: CDR1 KGHDR, CDR2 SFDVKD. With 5 bases removed from V and 2 bases from J, the gap between germline ends came to 13 bases. The CDR3 has 15 amino acids. CDR3 residues: CATSVGTGDTDTQYF. The CDR3 bases are TGTGCCACCAGTGTAGGGACGGGTGACACAGATACGCAGTATTTT.

The table lists this clonotype with many counts. The chain joins TRBV5-6 to TRBJ2-3; 7 bases are shared with TRBD1. The J segment lost 3 bases and the V segment lost 2 bases, leaving 6 bases of the junction unmatched. In germline, CDR1 is SGHDT, CDR2 YYEEEE. The CDR3 sequence is 15 residues long. In DNA, the CDR3 is TGTGCCAGCAGCTTATGGACAGGCGGGACAGATACGCAGTATTTT. This gives the protein CASSLWTGGTDTQYF.

This clonotype has a count of ten or more. This chain joins TRBV12-3 or TRBV12-4 and TRBJ2-2; 7 nucleotides line up with TRBD2. CDR3 length: 13 amino acids. V dropped 4 bases and J dropped 4; count of bases not matched to a gene: 0. The CDR3 is CASSSSGTGELFF. The CDR3 DNA follows: TGTGCCAGCAGTTCTAGCGGCACCGGGGAGCTGTTTTTT.

The chain employs TRBV19 and TRBJ2-2, with a weak D call TRBD1 (6 bases). Germline V gene sequence: CDR1 LNHDA, CDR2 SQIVND (reference sequence). V shed 6 bases and J shed 1 base, with 9 bases lying between them. The CDR3 runs 14 residues. CDR3 sequence (DNA): TGTGCCAGTAGCGACAGGAGGAACACCGGGGAGCTGTTTTTT. Translating gives CASSDRRNTGELFF.

The table lists this clonotype with many counts. The chain joins TRBV7-8 to TRBJ1-1; 7 bases are a match to TRBD1. Germline CDR1 reads SGHVS; CDR2 reads FQNEAQ. The CDR3 is 13 residues long. J lost 9 bases, V lost 2 bases, and 6 bases had no gene match. CDR3 nucleotides: TGTGCCAGCAGCTTACTAAGGACAGGCCAAGCTTTCTTT. As protein: CASSLLRTGQAFF.

This clonotype was seen repeatedly, ten times or more. The rearrangement uses TRBV12-3 or TRBV12-4 and TRBJ2-1; the match to TRBD1 covers 10 bases. The V segment lost 5 bases and the J segment 1 base; nucleotides outside the gene matches: 5. The CDR3 has 16 residues. CDR3 in amino acids: CASSRTGGWSYNEQFF. Written as DNA, the CDR3 is TGTGCCAGCAGTCGGACAGGGGGGTGGTCCTACAATGAGCAGTTCTTC.

This clonotype was observed at least ten times. The V gene is TRBV5-1, the J gene TRBJ2-2; D is undetermined. The germline gives CDR1 SGHRS, CDR2 YFSETQ. This CDR3 contains 17 residues. V was shortened by 1 base and J by 1 base, with 14 bases between the two germline ends. The CDR3 DNA reads TGCGCCAGCAGCTTGAGCGTCGGATTCTTGAACACCGGGGAGCTGTTTTTT. It encodes CASSLSVGFLNTGELFF.

This clonotype was seen only a few times. V usage is TRBV6-5 and J usage is TRBJ1-5; 11 nucleotides line up with TRBD1. V lost 4 bases and J lost 6; bases outside the gene matches: 5. The CDR3 is made up of 15 amino acids. Germline V lookup: CDR1 MNHEY, CDR2 SVGAGI. The CDR3 sequence is CASSSDRGRIQPQHF. Here the CDR3 DNA reads TGTGCCAGCAGTTCGGACAGGGGGCGTATTCAGCCCCAGCATTTT.

This clonotype has a count of ten or more. The V and J genes are TRBV7-6 and TRBJ2-6; D is ambiguous. This CDR3 spans 15 amino acids. Between the trimmed V and J ends, which lost 2 bases and 4 bases, there was a span of 9 bases. CDR1 and CDR2 (germline): SGHVS, FNYEAQ. CDR3 nucleotides: TGTGCCAGCAGCTTACTTACTTCGGGGGCCAACGTCCTGACTTTC. It encodes CASSLLTSGANVLTF.

This clonotype was counted ten times or more. The rearrangement uses TRBV7-3 and TRBJ2-1; 9 bases align to TRBD2. V trimming: 1 base; J trimming: 5 bases; junction bases outside the gene matches: 6. The V gene's germline CDR1 is SGHTA and CDR2 FQGTGA. The length of the CDR3 is 16 residues. The CDR3 loop reads CASSLSRTSAHNEQFF. The CDR3 DNA follows: TGTGCCAGCAGCTTAAGTCGGACTAGCGCCCACAATGAGCAGTTCTTC.

The sample holds many counts of this clonotype. The chain joins TRBV12-3 or TRBV12-4 to TRBJ2-5, with 9 bases identical to TRBD1. V shed 6 bases, J shed 4 bases, and the junction held 3 bases outside the gene matches. The CDR3 sequence is 13 residues long. Here the CDR3 reads CASSQDRGETQYF. In DNA form, the CDR3 reads TGTGCCAGCAGCCAGGACAGGGGAGAGACCCAGTACTTC.

This clonotype was picked up many times. This chain connects TRBV20-1 to TRBJ2-3; TRBD2 matches 8 bases. The CDR3 runs 16 residues. CDR1 DFQATT and CDR2 SNEGSKA come from the germline V gene (reference sequence). The trim removed 2 bases at V and 2 bases at J, leaving 9 bases unmatched. DNA of the CDR3: TGCAGTGCTAGAATAAGTAAGCGGGGGAACACAGATACGCAGTATTTT. Encoded protein: CSARISKRGNTDTQYF.

This clonotype came up many times. The J gene is TRBJ1-2, the V gene TRBV12-3 or TRBV12-4, with 7 positions matching TRBD1. J was trimmed by 8 bases and V by 3 bases; bases with no gene match: 12. The CDR3 sequence is 15 residues long. The CDR3 loop reads CASSFIPRGALGYTF. DNA of the CDR3: TGTGCCAGCAGTTTTATACCCAGGGGGGCTCTCGGCTACACCTTC.

The chain uses TRBV5-1 and TRBJ1-1; the D gene is possibly TRBD1 (5 bases). Between the trimmed V and J ends, which lost 3 bases and 10 bases, there was a span of 16 bases. Germline V lookup: CDR1 SGHRS, CDR2 YFSETQ. The CDR3 is 13 amino acids. DNA of the CDR3: TGCGCCAGCAGCTATGGGGACCTACCAAGAGCTTTCTTT. The encoded protein is CASSYGDLPRAFF.

The sample holds many counts of this clonotype. The V and J genes are TRBV6-1 and TRBJ2-7, with D possibly TRBD2 on 6 matching bases. V lost 6 bases to trimming and J lost 1 base, with 16 bases between them. Germline CDR1 is MNHNS and CDR2 is SASEGT. The CDR3 runs 15 residues. The CDR3 here is CASSSGTLSSYEQYF. CDR3 DNA sequence: TGTGCCAGCAGCTCCGGGACTTTATCTTCCTACGAGCAGTACTTC.